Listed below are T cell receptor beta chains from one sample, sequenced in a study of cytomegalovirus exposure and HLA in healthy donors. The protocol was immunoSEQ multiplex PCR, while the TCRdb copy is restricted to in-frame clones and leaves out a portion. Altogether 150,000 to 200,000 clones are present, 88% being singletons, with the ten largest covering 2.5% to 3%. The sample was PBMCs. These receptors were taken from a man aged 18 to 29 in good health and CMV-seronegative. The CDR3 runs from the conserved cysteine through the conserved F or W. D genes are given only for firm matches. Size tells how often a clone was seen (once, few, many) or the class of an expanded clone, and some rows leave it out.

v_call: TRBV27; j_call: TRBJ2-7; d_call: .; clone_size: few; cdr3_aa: CASSPDYYEQYF; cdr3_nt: TGTGCCAGCAGCCCCGACTATTACGAGCAGTACTTC
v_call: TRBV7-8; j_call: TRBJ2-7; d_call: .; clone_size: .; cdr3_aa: CASSLAVVTDTAYEQYF; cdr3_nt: TGTGCCAGCAGCTTAGCCGTCGTGACAGACACCGCCTACGAGCAGTACTTC
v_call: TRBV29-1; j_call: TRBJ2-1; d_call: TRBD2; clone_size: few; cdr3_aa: CSVLSGTSGNEQFF; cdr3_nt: TGCAGCGTTCTATCCGGGACTAGCGGCAATGAGCAGTTCTTC
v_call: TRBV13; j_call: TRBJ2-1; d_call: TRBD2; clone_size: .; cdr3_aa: CASSQLTDSGGSSYNEQFF; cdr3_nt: TGTGCCAGCAGCCAATTAACTGATAGCGGGGGAAGCTCCTACAATGAGCAGTTCTTC
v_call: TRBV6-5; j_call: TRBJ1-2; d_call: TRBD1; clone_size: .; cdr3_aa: CAREPPTGSFYNF; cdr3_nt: TGTGCCAGGGAACCTCCGACAGGGAGCTTCTACAACTTC
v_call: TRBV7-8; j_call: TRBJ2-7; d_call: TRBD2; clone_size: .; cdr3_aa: CASSFSPLFETSGSSYEQYF; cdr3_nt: TGTGCCAGCAGCTTCTCCCCCCTTTTCGAGACTAGCGGGAGCTCCTACGAGCAGTACTTC
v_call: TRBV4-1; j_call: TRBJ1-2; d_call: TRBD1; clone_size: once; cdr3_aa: CASSQGTGVIYGYTF; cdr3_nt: TGCGCCAGCAGCCAGGGGACAGGAGTCATCTATGGCTACACCTTC
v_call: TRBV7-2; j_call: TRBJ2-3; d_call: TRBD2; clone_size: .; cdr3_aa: CASSQRLARDTQYF; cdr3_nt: TGTGCCAGCAGCCAAAGACTAGCGAGAGATACGCAGTATTTT
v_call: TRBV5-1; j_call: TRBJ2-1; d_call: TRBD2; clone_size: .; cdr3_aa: CASSWGTSGRAEQFF; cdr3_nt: TGCGCCAGCAGCTGGGGGACTAGCGGGAGGGCTGAGCAGTTCTTC
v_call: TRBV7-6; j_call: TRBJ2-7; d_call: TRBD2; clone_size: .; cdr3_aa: CASSLGDREGEQYF; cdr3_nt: TGTGCCAGCAGCCTCGGAGACCGGGAGGGCGAGCAGTACTTC
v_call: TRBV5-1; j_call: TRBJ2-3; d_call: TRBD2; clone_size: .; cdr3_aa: CASRGGGYTDTQYF; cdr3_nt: TGCGCCAGCAGGGGCGGGGGGTACACAGATACGCAGTATTTT
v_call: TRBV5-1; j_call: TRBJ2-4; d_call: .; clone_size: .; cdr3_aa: CASSLDSTLAKNIQYF; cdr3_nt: TGCGCCAGCAGCCTAGACAGCACTCTAGCCAAAAACATTCAGTACTTC
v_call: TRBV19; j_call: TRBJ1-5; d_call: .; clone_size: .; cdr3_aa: CASSKLGDIQPQHF; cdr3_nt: TGTGCCAGTAGTAAATTAGGGGACATCCAGCCCCAGCATTTT
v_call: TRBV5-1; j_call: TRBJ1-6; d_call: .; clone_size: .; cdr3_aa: CASKRESSYNSPLHF; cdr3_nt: TGCGCCAGCAAACGGGAGAGCTCCTATAATTCACCCCTCCACTTT
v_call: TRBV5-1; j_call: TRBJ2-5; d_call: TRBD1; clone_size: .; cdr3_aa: CASSLGQGAKKETQYF; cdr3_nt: TGCGCCAGCAGCTTGGGACAGGGGGCGAAAAAAGAGACCCAGTACTTC
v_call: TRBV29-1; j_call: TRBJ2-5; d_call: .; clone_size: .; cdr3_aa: CSVGRIVKETQYF; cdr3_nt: TGCAGCGTTGGGCGGATTGTTAAAGAGACCCAGTACTTC
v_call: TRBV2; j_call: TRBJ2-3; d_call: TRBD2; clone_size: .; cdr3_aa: CAGLSERGLGTQYF; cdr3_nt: TGTGCCGGCCTGTCTGAGCGGGGGCTTGGTACGCAGTATTTT
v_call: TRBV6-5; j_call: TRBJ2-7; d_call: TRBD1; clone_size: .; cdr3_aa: CASSYLPDRVYEQYF; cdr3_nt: TGTGCCAGCAGTTATCTCCCGGACAGGGTCTACGAGCAGTACTTC
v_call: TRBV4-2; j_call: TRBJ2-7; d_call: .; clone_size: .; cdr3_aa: CASSPRGIASSYEQYF; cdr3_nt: TGTGCCAGCAGCCCTAGGGGGATAGCGAGCTCCTACGAGCAGTACTTC
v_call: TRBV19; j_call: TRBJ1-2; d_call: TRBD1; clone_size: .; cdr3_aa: CASSLSRGGTLHTF; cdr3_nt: TGTGCCAGTAGTCTCTCCCGAGGGGGCACCTTACACACCTTC
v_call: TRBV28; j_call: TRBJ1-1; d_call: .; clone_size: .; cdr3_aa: CASSLDENTEAFF; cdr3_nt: TGTGCCAGCTCGCTAGACGAGAACACTGAAGCTTTCTTT
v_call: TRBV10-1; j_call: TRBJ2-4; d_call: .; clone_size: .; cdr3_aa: CASSEGGSKNIQYF; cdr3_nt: TGCGCCAGCAGTGAGGGGGGCTCCAAAAACATTCAGTACTTC
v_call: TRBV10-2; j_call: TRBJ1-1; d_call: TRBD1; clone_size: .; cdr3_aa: CASVGTGRLTEAFF; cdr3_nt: TGCGCCAGCGTCGGGACAGGGCGGTTGACTGAAGCTTTCTTT
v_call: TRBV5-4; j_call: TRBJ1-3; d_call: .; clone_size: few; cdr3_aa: CASSFDMDSRGNTIYF; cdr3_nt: TGTGCCAGCAGCTTTGACATGGACAGTCGCGGAAACACCATATATTTT
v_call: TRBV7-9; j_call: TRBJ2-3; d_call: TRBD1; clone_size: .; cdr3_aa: CASSLRRQGETDTQYF; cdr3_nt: TGTGCCAGCAGCTTACGTCGGCAGGGGGAAACAGATACGCAGTATTTT